This paragraph covers one T cell receptor beta chain sequence. Its target is not known. This entry belongs to a study of cytomegalovirus exposure and HLA in healthy donors. General study findings and limits: On later analysis, the bulk of CMV-associated TCR beta chains appeared to be HLA-restricted.

The CDR3 runs to 14 residues. Trimming removed 6 bases from V and 3 bases from J; junction bases left unmatched: 6. Germline CDR1 is SNHLY and CDR2 is FYNNEI. The PCR contained 60 Vbeta and 13 Jbeta primers. As originally analysed: About 10 million of 80 million or so unique TCR beta chains were shared, per a later count. Produced via immunoSEQ multiplex PCR; TCRdb's table is partial and in-frame only. That table supplies the V and J calls and clone size; D and trimming were determined from the DNA. The sample holds more than 120,000 clones, around 78% seen once. Sequencing input: PBMCs. The sequence was collected from a woman aged 40 to 49 in good health and CMV-seropositive. The chain is built from TRBV2 and TRBJ2-5; 8 bases fit TRBD1. CDR3 residues: CASSEMTGEETQYF. Here the CDR3 DNA reads TGTGCCAGCAGCGAGATGACAGGGGAAGAGACCCAGTACTTC.